The T cell receptor beta chain described here comes from a study of blood T cells in healthy people across ages. The wider study: Capture by template switching was about one barcoded beta molecule per two T cells.

This clonotype was found a few times. The target antigen is unknown. Findings of the study overall: Conclusively comparing naive with antigen-experienced cells was impossible with unsorted PBMCs. With naive T cell percentage, TCR beta diversity showed a strong correlation.

The second PCR ran about 6 to 11 cycles with a sample-barcoded 5' primer and J-beta primers. TCRdb redid the calling of the 5' RACE reads with MiXCR, one entry per CDR3 protein. The sample lists over 1.5 million distinct CDR3 sequences, less than 50% seen once, with 2.1% in the top ten. This TCR derives from a middle-aged woman in good health. Sequencing input: blood.

CDR3 sequence (DNA): TGCAGCGCGTGGGACTTCCAAGAGACCCAGTACTTC. It is translated as CSAWDFQETQYF. The rearrangement links TRBV29-1 to TRBJ2-5, with D possibly TRBD2 on 6 matching bases. Germline V gene data show CDR1 as SQVTM and CDR2 as ANQGSEA. The CDR3 spans 12 residues. Trimming shortened V by 7 bases and J by 1 base, and 10 bases separated the two germline ends. Based on the CDR3 plus reference TRBV29-1 and TRBJ2-5, the full variable domain is SAVISQKPSRDICQRGTSLTIQCQVDSQVTMMFWYRQQPGQSLTLIATANQGSEATYESGFVIDKFPISRPNLTFSTLTVSNMSPEDSSIYLCSAWDFQETQYFGPGTRLLVL.